Presented here are 3 T cell receptor beta chains from one specimen sequenced in a study of cytomegalovirus exposure and HLA in healthy donors. The PCR had 60 Vbeta and 13 Jbeta primers. Sequenced by immunoSEQ multiplex PCR; TCRdb stores in-frame clones only, minus some. The data hold around 64,000 clones, with 85% observed a single time. Sequenced material: PBMCs. Receptors were obtained from a female donor in good health and CMV-seronegative.

The J gene is TRBJ2-3, the V gene TRBV7-8, with D perhaps matching TRBD2 (5 bases). Germline CDR1 SGHVS, CDR2 FQNEAQ. The CDR3 consists of 16 residues. The V end lost 5 bases, the J end lost 0 bases, and 15 bases lay between the germline ends. CDR3 protein: CASSRGSRTSTDTQYF. CDR3 DNA sequence: TGTGCCAGCAGCCGTGGATCACGGACTAGCACAGATACGCAGTATTTT.

There are a few counts of this clone. The chain couples TRBV18 to TRBJ2-2; TRBD1 matches at 10 bases. V shed 0 bases and J 2 bases; nucleotides not matched to a gene: 0. The germline CDR1 and CDR2 sequences are KGHSH and LQKENI. The CDR3 has 16 residues. CDR3 DNA: TGTGCCAGCTCACCACCGACAGGGGGCAACACCGGGGAGCTGTTTTTT. Translated: CASSPPTGGNTGELFF.

CDR3 nucleotides: TGTGCCAGCAGTTACCTTGCGGGAGGGGGCTACGAGCAGTACTTC. Translating gives CASSYLAGGGYEQYF. The chain recombines TRBV6-5 with TRBJ2-7; 9 nucleotides match TRBD2. Germline lookup yields CDR1 MNHEY and CDR2 SVGAGI. The J segment lost 3 bases and the V segment lost 2 bases, leaving 5 bases of the junction unmatched. The CDR3 is 15 amino acids.